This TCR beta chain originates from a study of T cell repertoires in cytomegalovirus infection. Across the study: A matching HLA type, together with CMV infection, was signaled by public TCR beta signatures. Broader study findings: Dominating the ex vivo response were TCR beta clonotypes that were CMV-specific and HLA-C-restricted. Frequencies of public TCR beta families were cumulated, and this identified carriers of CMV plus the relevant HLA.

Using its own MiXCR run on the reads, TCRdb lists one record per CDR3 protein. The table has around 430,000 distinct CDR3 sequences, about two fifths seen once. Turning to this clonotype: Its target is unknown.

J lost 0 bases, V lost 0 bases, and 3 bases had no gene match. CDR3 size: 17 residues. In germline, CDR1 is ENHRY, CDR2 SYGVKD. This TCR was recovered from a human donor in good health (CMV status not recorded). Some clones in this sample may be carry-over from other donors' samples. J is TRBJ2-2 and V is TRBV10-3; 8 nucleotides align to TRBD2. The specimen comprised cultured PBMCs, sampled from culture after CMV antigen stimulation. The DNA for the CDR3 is TGTGCCATCAGTGAGTCTCCGGGAGGGGCGAACACCGGGGAGCTGTTTTTT. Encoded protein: CAISESPGGANTGELFF.